This T cell receptor beta chain was retrieved from a study of PD-1 blockade in mismatch repair-deficient tumors. General study points: Tumor-resident clones, often absent from pretreatment blood, expanded after pembrolizumab and then contracted.

This CDR3 spans 15 amino acids. The germline gives CDR1 MNHEY, CDR2 SVGAGI. The ends were cut back, 2 bases at V and 5 bases at J, with 15 bases in the middle. TCRdb keeps only in-frame clones here, not all; method: immunoSEQ multiplex PCR. Among more than 8,000 clones listed, less than 90% were seen once. Comment on this clone: What it recognizes is unknown.

Time point here: roughly 10-day in vitro stimulation with candidate mutation-associated neoantigen peptide 1. An identically run culture lacking peptide was the fold-change baseline. This rearrangement joins TRBV6-5 to TRBJ1-2; D call uncertain. This receptor was obtained from an adult with mismatch repair-deficient cancer. The sample here was cells cultured in vitro, taken from a patient treated with pembrolizumab. Here the CDR3 reads CASSYAGSGAYGYTF. CDR3 sequence (DNA): TGTGCCAGCAGTTACGCGGGCTCCGGTGCATATGGCTACACCTTC.